This entry concerns a single T cell receptor beta chain. Recruits, aged roughly 18 to 90 years, lived in 24 US areas. Resolution of symptoms, clearance, or two negative PCRs was present in recovered Cohort 3 donors. This sample is part of a study of blood T cell repertoires in COVID-19. Assay used: immunoSEQ multiplex PCR; TCRdb lists only in-frame clones, some missing. There are around 250,000 clones in the sample; about 89% occur only once, and approximately 4.2% lies in the top ten. This CDR3 spans 13 amino acids. Per germline, CDR1 LNHDA and CDR2 SQIVND (reference sequence). V was trimmed by 1 base and J by 2 bases, leaving 6 bases between them.

The receptor was isolated from a woman in her 30s who had recovered from COVID-19. The chain recombines TRBV19 with TRBJ2-7; possible D gene TRBD2, 5 bases. The sequenced sample was PBMCs or T cells enriched from blood (not recorded which). CDR3 sequence: CASSIAGAYEQYF. The CDR3 nucleotides read TGTGCCAGTAGTATAGCCGGGGCCTACGAGCAGTACTTC. Supplemented by reference TRBV19 and TRBJ2-7, the full variable domain reads DGGITQSPKYLFRKEGQNVTLSCEQNLNHDAMYWYRQDPGQGLRLIYYSQIVNDFQKGDIAEGYSVSREKKESFPLTVTSAQKNPTAFYLCASSIAGAYEQYFGPGTRLTVT.